The entry below gives a single TCR beta chain sequence along with its context. Its antigen remains unidentified. At one boundary the junction diverges from the germline segment, which might be a read error. The sample comes from a study of tumor and adjacent non-tumor tissue in lung cancer (dated by TCRdb to between 2018 and 2020). Turning to the overall study: Patients with adenocarcinoma (approximately twelve), squamous cell carcinoma (2) and small cell lung cancer (1) were included in the cohort. The roughly 15 enrolled patients, of whom roughly 10 were men and 5 were women, were aged roughly 30 to 80 years and were diagnosed with TNM stage I to III disease. Sequencing produced roughly 130 million productive TCRbeta reads in total, an average of about 3.8 million reads per sample. The study compared bulk TCRbeta repertoires between lung tumor tissue and matched distant non-tumor lung tissue from some 14 lung cancer patients. For each patient, one tumor sample and one normal lung sample were taken, giving about 31 paired specimens that underwent TCRbeta CDR3 sequencing. Broader findings and caveats from the paper: Because peripheral blood was not sequenced, the blood TCRbeta repertoires of the lung cancer patients in the study went unexamined. TCR diversity was significantly higher in younger patients, and higher tumor TCR diversity was associated with shorter overall and disease-free survival. Tumor tissue showed significantly higher TCR diversity (inverse Simpson) than normal lung tissue, at roughly 390 vs 170 (P = 0.0075, Mann-Whitney U test). Only roughly 16 patients were included in the cohort, and the need for larger samples and more detailed clinical data was noted by the authors. A significantly larger cumulative share of the repertoire was made up by the top 100 clones in normal lung than in tumor tissue. Neither the sequencing platform nor unique molecular identifiers are mentioned in the methods.

RNA was extracted from bulk unsorted tissue and checked for quality with a NanoDrop ND-1000 and an Agilent 2100. Donors were newly diagnosed lung cancer patients admitted for thoracic surgery in China between August and November 2014, without prior chemotherapy. Anyone who had undergone radiotherapy or chemotherapy before, or who had another cancer at the same time, was left out of the study. Pieces of surgical tissue measuring roughly 1-2.3 cm3 were kept in RNAlater solution and stored at -80 degrees C until use. Library preparation was by multiplex PCR. The sequencer listed for this sample is Illumina HiSeq 2500. TCRbeta libraries were built by three rounds of nested PCR using primers (Table S4), following protocols modified from ARM-PCR. Before sequencing, PCR products in the 200-500 bp range were cut out of the gel and cleaned up using the QIAquick gel extraction kit. The published analysis was carried out like this. Trimmomatic was used to clean the reads, FLASH merged the cleaned reads into complete CDR3 sequences, and MiTCR assigned the sequences to V(D)J germline segments. Clonal diversity was computed as the inverse Simpson's index with VDJtools. In-frame sequences without a premature stop codon were defined as productive reads. TCRdb trimmed public reads at Q25 via fastp, called clones via MiXCR and kept in-frame beta chains. Rows with one shared CDR3 protein collapse into an entry with the most common genes and DNA. Here the V and J calls rest on TCRdb's processing, not on the authors' analysis. The sample contains under 150,000 distinct CDR3 sequences, around 66% of them found a single time. Around a sixth of the sample belongs to the ten largest clones.

From the cysteine through the phenylalanine, the CDR3 covers 16 amino acids. Kept here is only the CDR3 DNA, which spans 48 bases and is read in frame from base 1. The germline V gene sets CDR1 to SGHNT and CDR2 to YENEEA. The chain employs TRBV11-3 and TRBJ2-5, and 14 bases in between align with TRBD2. This clonotype originated in a man between 60 and 75 years old with small cell lung cancer. Sequenced sample: lung tumor tissue. The nucleotide sequence is given as TGTACCAACAGACCCGGGACTAGCGGGAGTGGAGAGACCCAGCACTTC. This sequence encodes CTNRPGTSGSGETQHF.